The clone carrying this T cell receptor beta chain has at least ten counts. What it binds is not known. The sample is drawn from a study of regulatory T cells in long-lasting Graves disease. Findings of the study overall: Persistent patients had a count of shared public clonotypes (over 2,500) that exceeded that of new patients (approximately 920). Persistent disease exhibited a predilection for TRBV28, TRBJ1-2 and TRBJ2-5. Persistent Graves' patients showed reduced TCR diversity versus newly diagnosed patients.

Time point of the sample: newly diagnosed GD, antithyroid drugs for less than 3 months. Researchers made the TCR library from RNA that was extracted from PBMCs. It was American Thyroid Association guidelines that determined Graves' disease diagnosis. Building the TCR beta libraries relied on iRepertoire HTBI primers, and CDR3 regions underwent Arm-PCR. Via MiXCR, TCRdb re-called the multiplex PCR reads, giving one row per CDR3 protein. This table has hundreds of thousands of distinct CDR3 sequences, about 14% appearing once. V was pared by 5 bases and J by 2 bases, with 7 bases of the junction left unmatched. The CDR3 loop spans 17 amino acids. Germline V CDR1 and CDR2: SGHTA, FQGNSA.

The chain links TRBV7-2 to TRBJ2-7, with 15 bases identical to TRBD2. Material: peripheral blood mononuclear cells (PBMCs), obtained at new diagnosis, from a patient treated with antithyroid drugs. The sequence came from a female donor with Graves disease. The CDR3 DNA follows: TGTGCCAGCAGCACCGTCAGGACTAGCGGGAGGGCCTACGAGCAGTACTTC. Translating gives CASSTVRTSGRAYEQYF.